A single T cell receptor beta chain is shown here with its context. The protocol was immunoSEQ multiplex PCR, while the TCRdb copy is restricted to in-frame clones and leaves out a portion. Here the sample spans around 58,000 clones, approximately 91% being singletons. The germline gives CDR1 MNHEY, CDR2 SVGAGI. The junction had 4 bases not matched to a gene; V was cut back by 7 bases and J by 8 bases. This CDR3 is built from 12 residues. The data were obtained in a study of blood T cell repertoires in COVID-19. This TCR came from a woman aged 55-75 years with active or convalescent COVID-19. The sequenced sample was peripheral blood. The chain employs TRBV6-5 and TRBJ1-2; 10 bases agree with TRBD1. The CDR3 sequence is CASTGTGDGYTF. DNA for the CDR3: TGTGCCAGCACTGGGACAGGGGACGGCTACACCTTC.